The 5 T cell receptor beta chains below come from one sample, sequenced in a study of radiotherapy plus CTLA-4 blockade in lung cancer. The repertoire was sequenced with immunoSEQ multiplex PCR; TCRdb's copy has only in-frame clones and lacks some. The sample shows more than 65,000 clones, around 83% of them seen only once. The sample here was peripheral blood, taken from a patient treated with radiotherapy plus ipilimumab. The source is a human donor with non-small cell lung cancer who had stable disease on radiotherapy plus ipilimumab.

CDR3 in amino acids: CASLTERTQYF. The CDR3 DNA reads as TGTGCCAGCCTGACGGAGCGGACCCAGTACTTC. V usage is TRBV2 and J usage is TRBJ2-5, with D hard to call. CDR3 length: 11 residues. Per germline, CDR1 SNHLY and CDR2 FYNNEI. Trimming took 8 bases from V and 7 from J, leaving 11 bases between them.

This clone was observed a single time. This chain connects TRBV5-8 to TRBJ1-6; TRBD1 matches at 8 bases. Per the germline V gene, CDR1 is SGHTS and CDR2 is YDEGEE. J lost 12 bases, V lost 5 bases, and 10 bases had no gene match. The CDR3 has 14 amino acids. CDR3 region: CASRFGQGGRPLHF. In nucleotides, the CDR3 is TGTGCCAGCAGATTCGGACAGGGTGGTAGACCCCTCCACTTT.

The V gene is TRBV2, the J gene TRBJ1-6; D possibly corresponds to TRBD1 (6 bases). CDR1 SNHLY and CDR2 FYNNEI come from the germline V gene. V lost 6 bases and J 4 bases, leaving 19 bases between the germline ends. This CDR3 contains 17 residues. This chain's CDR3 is CASSGEGGMSYNSPLHF. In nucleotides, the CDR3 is TGTGCCAGCAGCGGTGAGGGGGGGATGTCGTATAATTCACCCCTCCACTTT.

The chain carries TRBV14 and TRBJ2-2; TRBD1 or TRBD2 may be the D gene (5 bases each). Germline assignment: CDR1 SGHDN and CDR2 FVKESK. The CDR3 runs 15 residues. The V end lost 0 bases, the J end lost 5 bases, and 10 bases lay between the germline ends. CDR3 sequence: CASSQDLEGTGELFF. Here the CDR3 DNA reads TGTGCCAGCAGCCAAGATCTTGAGGGGACCGGGGAGCTGTTTTTT. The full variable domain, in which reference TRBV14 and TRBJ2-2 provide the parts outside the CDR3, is EAGVTQFPSHSVIEKGQTVTLRCDPISGHDNLYWYRRVMGKEIKFLLHFVKESKQDESGMPNNRFLAERTGGTYSTLKVQPAELEDSGVYFCASSQDLEGTGELFFGEGSRLTVL.

The CDR3: CASSHTQSHEQYF. The CDR3 region has the DNA TGCGCCAGCAGCCATACCCAGTCCCACGAGCAGTACTTC. The J gene is TRBJ2-7, the V gene TRBV5-1; no definite D call. V was trimmed by 4 bases and J by 5 bases, leaving 13 bases between them. The CDR3 consists of 13 residues. Looked up from germline, CDR1 is SGHRS and CDR2 is YFSETQ.